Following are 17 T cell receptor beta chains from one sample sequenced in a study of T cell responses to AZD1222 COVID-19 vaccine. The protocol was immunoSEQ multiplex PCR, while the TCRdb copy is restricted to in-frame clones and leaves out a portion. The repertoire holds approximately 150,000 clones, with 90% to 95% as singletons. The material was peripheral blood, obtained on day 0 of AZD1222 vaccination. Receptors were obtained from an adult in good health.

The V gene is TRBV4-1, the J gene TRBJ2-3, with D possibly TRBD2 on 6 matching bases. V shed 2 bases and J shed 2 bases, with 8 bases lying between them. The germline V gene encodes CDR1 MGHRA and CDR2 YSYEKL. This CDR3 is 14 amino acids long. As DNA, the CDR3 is TGCGCCAGCAGCCAAAGACTAGTCACAGATACGCAGTATTTT. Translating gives CASSQRLVTDTQYF.

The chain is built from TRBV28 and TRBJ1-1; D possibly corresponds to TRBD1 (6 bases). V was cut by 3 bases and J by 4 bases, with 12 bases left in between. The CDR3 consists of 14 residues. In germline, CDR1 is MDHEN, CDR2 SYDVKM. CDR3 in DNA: TGTGCCAGCAGTTTTGGGGGCCGACGCACTGAAGCTTTCTTT. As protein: CASSFGGRRTEAFF.

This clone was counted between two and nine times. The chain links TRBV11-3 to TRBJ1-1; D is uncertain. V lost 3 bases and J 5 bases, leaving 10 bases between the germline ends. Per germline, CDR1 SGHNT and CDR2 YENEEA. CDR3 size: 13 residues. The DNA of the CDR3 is TGTGCCAGCAGCTTGACCGGGAGGACTGAAGCTTTCTTT. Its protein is CASSLTGRTEAFF.

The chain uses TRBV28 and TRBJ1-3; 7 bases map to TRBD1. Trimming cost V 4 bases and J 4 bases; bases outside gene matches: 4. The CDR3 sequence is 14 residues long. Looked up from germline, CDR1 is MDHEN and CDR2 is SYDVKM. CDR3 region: CASSSTGEGNTIYF. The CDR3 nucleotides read TGTGCCAGCAGTTCAACAGGGGAGGGAAACACCATATATTTT.

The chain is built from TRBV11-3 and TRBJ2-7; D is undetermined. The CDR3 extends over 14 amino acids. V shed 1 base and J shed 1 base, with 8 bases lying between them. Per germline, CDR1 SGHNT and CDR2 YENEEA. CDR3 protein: CASSLGSDSYEQYF. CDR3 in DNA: TGTGCCAGCAGCTTAGGATCGGATTCCTACGAGCAGTACTTC.

As DNA, the CDR3 is TGTGCCAGCAGCTTCAGCGGAAGTGCCTACGAGCAGTACTTC. Its protein product is CASSFSGSAYEQYF. The J gene is TRBJ2-7, the V gene TRBV7-9, with D tentatively TRBD2 (5 bases). This CDR3 contains 14 residues. The V and J ends lost 3 bases and 2 bases respectively, with 11 bases between them. Germline-derived CDR1 and CDR2 are SEHNR and FQNEAQ (reference sequence).

This CDR3 reads CASSLPPAGLTLNTEAFF. CDR3 nucleotide sequence: TGTGCCAGCAGCTTACCCCCCGCAGGCCTCACCCTGAACACTGAAGCTTTCTTT. This rearrangement joins TRBV7-9 to TRBJ1-1; no clear D gene. Germline loops: CDR1 SEHNR, CDR2 FQNEAQ (reference sequence). This CDR3 spans 18 amino acids. Trimming took off 2 bases at V and 0 bases at J, with 19 bases between the two ends.

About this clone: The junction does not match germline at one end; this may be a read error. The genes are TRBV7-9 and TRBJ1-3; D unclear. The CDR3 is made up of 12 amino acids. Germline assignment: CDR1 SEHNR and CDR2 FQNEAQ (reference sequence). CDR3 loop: CASSFSENTIYF. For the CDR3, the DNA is TGTGCCAGCAGCTTCTCTGAAAACACCATATATTTT.

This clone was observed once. The CDR3 here is CASMEIMSSGNTIYF. In DNA, the CDR3 is TGTGCCAGTATGGAGATTATGAGCTCTGGAAACACCATATATTTT. The rearrangement joins TRBV19 to TRBJ1-3; D is uncertain. The CDR3 consists of 15 residues. Germline V gene data show CDR1 as LNHDA and CDR2 as SQIVND (reference sequence). Between the trimmed V and J ends, which lost 7 bases and 0 bases, there was a span of 13 bases.

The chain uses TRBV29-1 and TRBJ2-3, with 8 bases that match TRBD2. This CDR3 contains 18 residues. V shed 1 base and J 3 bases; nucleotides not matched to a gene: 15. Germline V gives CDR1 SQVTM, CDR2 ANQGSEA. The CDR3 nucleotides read TGCAGCGTTGAAGCCCCGGATGGGGGACTAGGAAGGACAGATACGCAGTATTTT. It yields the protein CSVEAPDGGLGRTDTQYF.

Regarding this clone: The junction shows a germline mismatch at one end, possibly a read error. Written as DNA, the CDR3 is TGTGCCAGCAGTTTAGGTGGGACTAGCGGGAGGGCCCCCAGCCACTTC. Encoded protein: CASSLGGTSGRAPSHF. This sequence joins TRBV28 and TRBJ2-7, with 16 bases lining up with TRBD2. The CDR3 is 16 residues long. Germline assignment: CDR1 MDHEN and CDR2 SYDVKM.

The chain's CDR3 is CSVGKGGGSYNEQFF. In DNA, the CDR3 is TGCAGCGTTGGTAAGGGAGGGGGTTCCTACAATGAGCAGTTCTTC. The V call is TRBV29-1, the J call TRBJ2-1; possible D gene TRBD2, 7 bases. V lost 4 bases and J 1 base, leaving 14 bases between the germline ends. Germline-derived CDR1 and CDR2 are SQVTM and ANQGSEA. This CDR3 has 15 residues.

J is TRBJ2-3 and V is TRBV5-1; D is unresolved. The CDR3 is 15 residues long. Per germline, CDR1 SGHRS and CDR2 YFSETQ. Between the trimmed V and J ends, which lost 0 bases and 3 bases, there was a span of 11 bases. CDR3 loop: CASSLGPMGTDTQYF. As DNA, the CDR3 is TGCGCCAGCAGCTTGGGGCCCATGGGGACAGATACGCAGTATTTT.

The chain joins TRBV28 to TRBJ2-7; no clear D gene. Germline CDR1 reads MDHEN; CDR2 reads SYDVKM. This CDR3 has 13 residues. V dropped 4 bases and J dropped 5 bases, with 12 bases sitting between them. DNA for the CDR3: TGTGCCAGCAGTTCACCTGTCCCCGACGAGCAGTACTTC. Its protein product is CASSSPVPDEQYF.

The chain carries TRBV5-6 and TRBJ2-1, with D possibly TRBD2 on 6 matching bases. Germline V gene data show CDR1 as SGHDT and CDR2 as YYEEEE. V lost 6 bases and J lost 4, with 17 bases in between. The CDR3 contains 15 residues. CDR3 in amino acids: CASTTEGRGYNEQFF. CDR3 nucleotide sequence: TGTGCCAGCACGACGGAGGGGCGCGGGTACAATGAGCAGTTCTTC.

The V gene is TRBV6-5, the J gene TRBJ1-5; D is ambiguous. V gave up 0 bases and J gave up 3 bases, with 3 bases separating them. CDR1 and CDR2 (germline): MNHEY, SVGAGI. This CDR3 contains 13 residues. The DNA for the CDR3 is TGTGCCAGCAGTTACTCCCACAATCAGCCCCAGCATTTT. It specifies CASSYSHNQPQHF.

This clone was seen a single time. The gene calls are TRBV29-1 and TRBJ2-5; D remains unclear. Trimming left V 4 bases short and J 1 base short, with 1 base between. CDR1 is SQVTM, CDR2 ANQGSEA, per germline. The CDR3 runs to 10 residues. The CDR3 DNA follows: TGCAGCGTTGGCCAAGAGACCCAGTACTTC. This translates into CSVGQETQYF. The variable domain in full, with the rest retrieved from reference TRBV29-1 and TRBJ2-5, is SAVISQKPSRDICQRGTSLTIQCQVDSQVTMMFWYRQQPGQSLTLIATANQGSEATYESGFVIDKFPISRPNLTFSTLTVSNMSPEDSSIYLCSVGQETQYFGPGTRLLVL.